This T cell receptor (beta chain) appears in the sequencing data of a study of control samples from healthy donors and cancer patients. The protocol was immunoSEQ multiplex PCR, while the TCRdb copy is restricted to in-frame clones and leaves out a portion. There are over 150,000 clones in the sample; about 90% occur only once, and roughly 2.1% lies in the top ten. This clone was recorded only once. Looked up from germline, CDR1 is SGHRS and CDR2 is YFSETQ. This CDR3 spans 18 amino acids. Losses at the gene ends were 2 bases for V and 0 bases for J; bases not matched to a gene: 13. The sample consisted of blood. The receptor's source is a woman aged 40 to 50 in good health. V is TRBV5-1 and J is TRBJ1-1; 7 nucleotides agree with TRBD1. The CDR3 spells CASSFLRGRTYMNTEAFF. CDR3 in DNA: TGCGCCAGCAGCTTTTTGAGGGGGCGCACCTACATGAACACTGAAGCTTTCTTT.